The rows below give T cell receptor beta chains drawn from one sample of a study of Graves' ophthalmopathy and Graves' hyperthyroidism. MiXCR, applied by TCRdb to the multiplex PCR reads, yields one record per CDR3 protein. The sample contains over a million distinct CDR3 sequences, less than 45% of which appear only once. The sample was peripheral blood or thyroid tissue (not recorded which). These receptors came from an adult man with Graves' hyperthyroidism. Each CDR3 is given with its conserved first and last residue. A D gene is named only where the DNA matches it firmly. Part of the rows lack a size; the others show once, few, many or a class for expanded clones.

TRBD2	TRBV29-1	few	TRBJ2-7	CSVEESGTSAYEQYF	TGCAGCGTTGAAGAGTCCGGGACTAGCGCCTACGAGCAGTACTTC
TRBD1	TRBV10-3	NA	TRBJ1-2	CAITSGTGYGYTF	TGTGCCATCACCTCCGGGACAGGGTATGGCTACACCTTC
NA	TRBV29-1	NA	TRBJ2-7	CSQGGQSYEQYF	TGCAGCCAGGGAGGACAGAGCTACGAGCAGTACTTC
NA	TRBV12-3/TRBV12-4	NA	TRBJ1-1	CASSLSTALEAFF	TGTGCCAGCAGTTTATCGACGGCCCTTGAAGCTTTCTTT
TRBD1	TRBV29-1	few	TRBJ1-1	CSGGQGGEAFF	TGCAGCGGGGGACAGGGCGGTGAAGCTTTCTTT
NA	TRBV11-2	NA	TRBJ2-7	CASSLGTHLAGGYEQYF	TGTGCCAGCAGCTTAGGTACCCATTTAGCCGGTGGCTACGAGCAGTACTTC
NA	TRBV11-3	NA	TRBJ2-2	CASSPVPGELFF	TGTGCCAGCAGCCCCGTTCCTGGGGAGCTGTTTTTT
NA	TRBV7-2	many	TRBJ2-7	CASSPYRDPSLTYEQYF	TGTGCCAGCAGCCCCTACCGGGACCCCAGTTTGACATACGAGCAGTACTTC
NA	TRBV28	NA	TRBJ2-7	CASSSRDLGTYEQYF	TGTGCCAGCAGCTCCAGGGATTTAGGCACCTACGAGCAGTACTTC
TRBD1	TRBV7-2	NA	TRBJ1-6	CASSQTGQVNSPLHF	TGTGCCAGCAGCCAAACGGGACAGGTAAATTCACCCCTCCACTTT
NA	TRBV20-1	many	TRBJ2-5	CSANTAGETQYF	TGCAGTGCCAATACAGCTGGTGAGACCCAGTACTTC
NA	TRBV15	many	TRBJ1-2	CATSRDQGNYGYTF	TGTGCCACCAGCAGAGACCAGGGGAACTATGGCTACACCTTC
TRBD2	TRBV19	many	TRBJ2-5	CASSFPGTSAQETQYF	TGTGCCAGTAGCTTCCCTGGGACTAGCGCTCAAGAGACCCAGTACTTC
NA	TRBV7-9	NA	TRBJ1-6	CASSLGRTQLVGTPLHF	TGTGCCAGCAGCTTAGGACGGACTCAGCTAGTCGGTACACCCCTCCACTTT
NA	TRBV29-1	few	TRBJ1-3	CSVEDNSGLSGNTIYF	TGCAGCGTTGAAGATAACTCGGGACTCTCTGGAAACACCATATATTTT
TRBD1	TRBV25-1	NA	TRBJ1-4	CASSVNRGTASEKLFF	TGTGCCAGCAGTGTGAACAGGGGGACGGCTAGTGAAAAACTGTTTTTT
TRBD1	TRBV25-1	many	TRBJ1-2	CASRDRDRVNGYTF	TGTGCCAGCAGGGACCGGGACAGGGTCAATGGCTACACCTTC
NA	TRBV13	NA	TRBJ2-7	CASSFPGGSSYEQYF	TGTGCCAGCAGCTTTCCAGGGGGGAGCTCCTACGAGCAGTACTTC